One TCR beta chain is described in this entry. Its antigen remains unknown. This entry belongs to a study of blood T cells in healthy people across ages. Study results and caveats: Naive T cell percentage showed a strong correlation with the diversity of TCR beta. CMV status of donors was not determined, possibly confounding expanded clonotype changes.

Then a second PCR, running roughly 6 to 11 cycles, was carried out with a sample-barcoded 5' primer and a J-beta primer mix. TCRdb reprocessed the 5' RACE reads via MiXCR and lists one record per CDR3 protein. The data show fewer than 900,000 distinct CDR3 sequences, with approximately 39% seen just once and under 25% held by the top ten. Unmatched junction bases numbered 6, after V lost 6 bases and J lost 1 base. Germline loops: CDR1 MNHEY, CDR2 SVGAGI. The CDR3 has 14 amino acids. What was sequenced was blood. This rearrangement joins TRBV6-5 to TRBJ2-7, with 7 bases lining up with TRBD1. This TCR was recovered from a woman aged 55-69 years in good health. The CDR3 protein is CASRVQTGSYEQYF. CDR3 nucleotides: TGTGCCAGCAGGGTTCAGACAGGGTCCTACGAGCAGTACTTC.